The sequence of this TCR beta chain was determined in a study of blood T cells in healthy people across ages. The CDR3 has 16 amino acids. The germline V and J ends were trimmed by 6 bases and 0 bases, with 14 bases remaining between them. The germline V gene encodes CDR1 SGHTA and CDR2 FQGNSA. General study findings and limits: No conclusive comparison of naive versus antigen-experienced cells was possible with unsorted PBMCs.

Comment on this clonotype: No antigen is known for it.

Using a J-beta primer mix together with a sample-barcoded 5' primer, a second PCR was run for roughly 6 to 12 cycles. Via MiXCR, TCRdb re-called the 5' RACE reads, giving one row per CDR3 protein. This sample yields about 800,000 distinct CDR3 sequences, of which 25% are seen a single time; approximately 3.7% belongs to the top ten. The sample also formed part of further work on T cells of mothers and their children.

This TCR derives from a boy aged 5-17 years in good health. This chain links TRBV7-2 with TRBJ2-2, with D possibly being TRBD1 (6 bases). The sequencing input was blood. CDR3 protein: CASRTEWGPNTGELFF. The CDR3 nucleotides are TGTGCCAGCAGGACCGAGTGGGGGCCGAACACCGGGGAGCTGTTTTTT. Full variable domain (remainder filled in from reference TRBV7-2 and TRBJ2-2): GAGVSQSPSNKVTEKGKDVELRCDPISGHTALYWYRQSLGQGLEFLIYFQGNSAPDKSGLPSDRFSAERTGGSVSTLTIQRTQQEDSAVYLCASRTEWGPNTGELFFGEGSRLTVL.